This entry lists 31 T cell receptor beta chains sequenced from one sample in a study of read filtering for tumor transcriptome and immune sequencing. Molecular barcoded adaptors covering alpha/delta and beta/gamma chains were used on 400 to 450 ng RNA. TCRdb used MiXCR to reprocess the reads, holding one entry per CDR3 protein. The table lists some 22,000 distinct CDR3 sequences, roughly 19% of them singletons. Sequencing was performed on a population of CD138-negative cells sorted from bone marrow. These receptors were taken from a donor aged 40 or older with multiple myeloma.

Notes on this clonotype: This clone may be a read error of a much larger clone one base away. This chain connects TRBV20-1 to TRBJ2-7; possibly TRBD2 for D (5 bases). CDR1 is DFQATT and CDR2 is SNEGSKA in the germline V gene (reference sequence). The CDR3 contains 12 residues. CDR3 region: CTARNLLGEQYF. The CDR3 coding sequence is TGCACTGCTAGGAACCTACTAGGTGAGCAGTACTTC.

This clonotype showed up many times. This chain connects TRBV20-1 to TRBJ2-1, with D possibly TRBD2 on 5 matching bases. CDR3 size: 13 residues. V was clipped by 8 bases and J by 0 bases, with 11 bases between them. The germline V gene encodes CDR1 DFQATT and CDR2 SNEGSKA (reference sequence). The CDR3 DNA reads TGCAGTCCGGACTCTAGCTCCTACAATGAGCAGTTCTTC. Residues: CSPDSSSYNEQFF.

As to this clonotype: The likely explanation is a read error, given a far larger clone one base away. The CDR3 protein is CASSPQSGRANEQLF. CDR3 nucleotide sequence: TGTGCCAGCAGCCCACAAAGCGGGAGGGCCAATGAGCAGCTCTTC. V gene TRBV3-2 combines with J gene TRBJ2-1; the D call in the table, TRBD2, was not verified against the DNA. TRBV3-2 is an annotated pseudogene. The CDR3 consists of 15 residues.

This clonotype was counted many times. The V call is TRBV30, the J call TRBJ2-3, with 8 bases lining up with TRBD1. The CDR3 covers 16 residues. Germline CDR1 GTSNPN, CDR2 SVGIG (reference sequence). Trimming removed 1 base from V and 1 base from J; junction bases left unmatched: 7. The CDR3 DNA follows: TGTGCCTGGAGTGGCATCGGACAGGGCCGCACAGATACGCAGTATTTT. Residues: CAWSGIGQGRTDTQYF.

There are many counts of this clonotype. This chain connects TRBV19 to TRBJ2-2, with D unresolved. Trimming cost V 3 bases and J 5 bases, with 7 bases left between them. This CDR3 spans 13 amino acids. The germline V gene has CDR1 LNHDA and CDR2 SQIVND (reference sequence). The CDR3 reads CASSISITGELFF. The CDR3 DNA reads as TGTGCCAGTAGTATCAGCATTACCGGGGAGCTGTTTTTT. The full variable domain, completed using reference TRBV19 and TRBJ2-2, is DGGITQSPKYLFRKEGQNVTLSCEQNLNHDAMYWYRQDPGQGLRLIYYSQIVNDFQKGDIAEGYSVSREKKESFPLTVTSAQKNPTAFYLCASSISITGELFFGEGSRLTVL.

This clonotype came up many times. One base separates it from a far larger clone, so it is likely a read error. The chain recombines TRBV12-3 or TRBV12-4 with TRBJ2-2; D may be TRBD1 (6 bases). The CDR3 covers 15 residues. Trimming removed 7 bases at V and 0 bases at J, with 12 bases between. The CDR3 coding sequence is TGTGCCAGCAATTCCGGGACAACGAACACCGGGGAGCTGTTTTTT. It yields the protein CASNSGTTNTGELFF.

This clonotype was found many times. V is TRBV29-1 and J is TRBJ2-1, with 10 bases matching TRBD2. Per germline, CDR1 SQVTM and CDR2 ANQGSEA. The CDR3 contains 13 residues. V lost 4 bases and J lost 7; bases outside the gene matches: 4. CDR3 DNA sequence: TGCAGCGTTGTGGCTAGCGGGAGAAATGAGCAGTTCTTC. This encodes CSVVASGRNEQFF.

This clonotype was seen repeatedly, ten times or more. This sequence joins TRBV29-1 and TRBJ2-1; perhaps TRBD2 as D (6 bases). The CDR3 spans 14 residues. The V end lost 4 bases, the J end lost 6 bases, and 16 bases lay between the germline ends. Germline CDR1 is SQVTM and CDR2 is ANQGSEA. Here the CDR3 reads CSVAWTTGPNEQFF. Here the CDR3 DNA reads TGCAGCGTTGCCTGGACTACTGGCCCCAATGAGCAGTTCTTC.

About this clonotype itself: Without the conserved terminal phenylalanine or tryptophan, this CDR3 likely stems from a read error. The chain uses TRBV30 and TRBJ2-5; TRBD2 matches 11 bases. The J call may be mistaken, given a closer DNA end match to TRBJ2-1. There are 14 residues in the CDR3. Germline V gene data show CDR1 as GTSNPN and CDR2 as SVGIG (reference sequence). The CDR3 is CAWKLAGGKETQFL. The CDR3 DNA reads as TGTGCCTGGAAGCTAGCGGGAGGAAAAGAGACCCAGTTCCTC.

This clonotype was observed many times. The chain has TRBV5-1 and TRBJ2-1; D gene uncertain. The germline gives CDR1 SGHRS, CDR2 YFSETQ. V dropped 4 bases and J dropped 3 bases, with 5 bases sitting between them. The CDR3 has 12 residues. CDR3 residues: CASSVNYNEQFF. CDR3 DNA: TGCGCCAGCAGCGTAAACTACAATGAGCAGTTCTTC.

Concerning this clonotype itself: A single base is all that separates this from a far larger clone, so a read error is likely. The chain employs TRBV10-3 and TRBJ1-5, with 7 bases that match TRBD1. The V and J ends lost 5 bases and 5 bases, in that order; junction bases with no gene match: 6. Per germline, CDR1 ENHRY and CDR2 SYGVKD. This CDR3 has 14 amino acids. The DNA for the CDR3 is TGTGCCATCAGTCCCTCACAGGGGCATCAGCCCCAGCATTTT. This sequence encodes CAISPSQGHQPQHF.

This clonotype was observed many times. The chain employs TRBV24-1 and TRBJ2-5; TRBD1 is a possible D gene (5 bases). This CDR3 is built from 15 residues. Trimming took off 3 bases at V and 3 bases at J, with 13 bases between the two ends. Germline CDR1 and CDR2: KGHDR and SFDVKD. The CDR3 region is CATSDGAAGEETQYF. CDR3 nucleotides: TGTGCCACCAGTGATGGGGCCGCCGGAGAAGAGACCCAGTACTTC.

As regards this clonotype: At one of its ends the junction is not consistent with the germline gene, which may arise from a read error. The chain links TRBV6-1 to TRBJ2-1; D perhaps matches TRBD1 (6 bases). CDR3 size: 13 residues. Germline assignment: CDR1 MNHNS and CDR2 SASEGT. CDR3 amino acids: CAGSGTLDDERFF. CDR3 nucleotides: TGTGCCGGAAGTGGGACACTGGACGATGAGCGGTTCTTC.

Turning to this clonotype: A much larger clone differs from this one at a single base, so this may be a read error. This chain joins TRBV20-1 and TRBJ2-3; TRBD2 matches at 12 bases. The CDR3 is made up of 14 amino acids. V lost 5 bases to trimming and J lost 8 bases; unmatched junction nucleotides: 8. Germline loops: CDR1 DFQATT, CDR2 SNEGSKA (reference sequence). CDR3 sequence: CSAPLAGGPGTQYF. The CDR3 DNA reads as TGCAGTGCTCCCCTAGCGGGAGGGCCAGGTACGCAGTATTTT.

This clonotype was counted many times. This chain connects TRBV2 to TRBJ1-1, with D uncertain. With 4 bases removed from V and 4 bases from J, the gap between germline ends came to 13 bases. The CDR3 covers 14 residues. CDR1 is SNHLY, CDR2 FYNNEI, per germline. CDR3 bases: TGTGCCAGCAGTGTAGGCAGGAGTGCCACTGAAGCTTTCTTT. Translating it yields CASSVGRSATEAFF.

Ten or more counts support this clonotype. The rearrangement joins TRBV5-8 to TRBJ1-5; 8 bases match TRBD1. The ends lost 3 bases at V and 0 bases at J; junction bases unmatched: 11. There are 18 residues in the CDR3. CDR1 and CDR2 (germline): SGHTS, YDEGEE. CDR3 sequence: CASSSGQVPVYSNQPQHF. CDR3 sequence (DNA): TGTGCCAGCAGCTCGGGACAGGTCCCTGTTTATAGCAATCAGCCCCAGCATTTT.

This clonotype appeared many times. Written as DNA, the CDR3 is TGTGCCAGCAGCCAAGAGGGGGCAGCAAGGGGCCGAATTTCTTCTGGAAACACCATATATTTT. Its protein is CASSQEGAARGRISSGNTIYF. The rearrangement uses TRBV4-2 and TRBJ1-3; tentative D call: TRBD1 (6 bases). The CDR3 is 21 amino acids. V gave up 0 bases and J gave up 1 base, with 25 bases separating them. From germline, CDR1 is LGHNA and CDR2 YNFKEQ.

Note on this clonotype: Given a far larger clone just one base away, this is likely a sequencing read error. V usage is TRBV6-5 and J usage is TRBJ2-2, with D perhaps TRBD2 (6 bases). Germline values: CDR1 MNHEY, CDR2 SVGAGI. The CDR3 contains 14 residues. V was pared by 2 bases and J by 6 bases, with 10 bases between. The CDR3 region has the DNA TGTGCCAGCAGTTACATCCGGGGGTCCGGGGAGCTGTTTTTT. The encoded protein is CASSYIRGSGELFF.

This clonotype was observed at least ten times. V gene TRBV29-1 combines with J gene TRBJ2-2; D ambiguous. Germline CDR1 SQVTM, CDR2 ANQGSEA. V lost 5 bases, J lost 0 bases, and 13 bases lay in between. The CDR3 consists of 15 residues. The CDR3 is CSVKADTSNTGELFF. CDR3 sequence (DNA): TGCAGCGTTAAGGCCGACACCTCGAACACCGGGGAGCTGTTTTTT.

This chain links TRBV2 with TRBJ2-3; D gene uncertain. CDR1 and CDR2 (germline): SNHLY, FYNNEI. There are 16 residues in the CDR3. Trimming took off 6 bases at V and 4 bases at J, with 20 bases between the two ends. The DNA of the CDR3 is TGTGCCAGCAGGAAGGACCAAGCTCGGTTTTCAGATACGCAGTATTTT. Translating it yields CASRKDQARFSDTQYF.

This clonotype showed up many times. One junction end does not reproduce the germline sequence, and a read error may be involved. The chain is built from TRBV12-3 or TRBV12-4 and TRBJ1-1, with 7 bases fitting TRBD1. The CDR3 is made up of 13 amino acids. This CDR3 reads CASSLDRDTEAFF. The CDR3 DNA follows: TGTGCCAGCAGCTTAGACAGGGACACTGAAGCTTTCTTT.

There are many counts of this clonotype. CDR3 loop: CASSFPRGAVTGELFF. The CDR3 nucleotides read TGTGCCAGCAGCTTCCCTAGGGGCGCGGTGACCGGGGAGCTGTTTTTT. V gene TRBV7-9 combines with J gene TRBJ2-2; TRBD1 is a possible D gene (5 bases). Germline V gene data show CDR1 as SEHNR and CDR2 as FQNEAQ (reference sequence). There are 16 residues in the CDR3. The V and J ends lost 3 bases and 5 bases respectively, with 16 bases between them.

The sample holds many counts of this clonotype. CDR3 DNA: TGTGCCAGCTCCATACGGGAGGGCCCCTACAATGAGCAGTTCTTC. As protein: CASSIREGPYNEQFF. The chain employs TRBV18 and TRBJ2-1; 8 positions match TRBD2. V shed 6 bases and J 2 bases; nucleotides not matched to a gene: 6. The CDR3 covers 15 residues. Germline-derived CDR1 and CDR2 are KGHSH and LQKENI.

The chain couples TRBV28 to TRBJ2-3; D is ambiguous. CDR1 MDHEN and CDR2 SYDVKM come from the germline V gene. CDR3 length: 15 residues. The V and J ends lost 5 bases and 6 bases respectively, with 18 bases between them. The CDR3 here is CASSPVGAPRDTQYF. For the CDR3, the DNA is TGTGCCAGCAGTCCCGTTGGAGCGCCTCGGGATACGCAGTATTTT.

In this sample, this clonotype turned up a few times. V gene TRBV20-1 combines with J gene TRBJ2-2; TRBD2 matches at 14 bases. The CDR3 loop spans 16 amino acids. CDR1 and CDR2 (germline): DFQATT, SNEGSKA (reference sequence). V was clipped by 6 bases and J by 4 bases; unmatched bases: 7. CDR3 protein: CSAERLAGGGTGELFF. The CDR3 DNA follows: TGCAGTGCGGAGAGACTAGCGGGAGGGGGCACCGGGGAGCTGTTTTTT.

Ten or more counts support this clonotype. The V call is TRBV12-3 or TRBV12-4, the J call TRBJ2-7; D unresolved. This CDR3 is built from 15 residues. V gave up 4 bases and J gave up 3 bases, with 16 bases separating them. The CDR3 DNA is TGTGCCAGCAGTTCCCGGCTTCAGGAGAACTACGAGCAGTACTTC. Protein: CASSSRLQENYEQYF.

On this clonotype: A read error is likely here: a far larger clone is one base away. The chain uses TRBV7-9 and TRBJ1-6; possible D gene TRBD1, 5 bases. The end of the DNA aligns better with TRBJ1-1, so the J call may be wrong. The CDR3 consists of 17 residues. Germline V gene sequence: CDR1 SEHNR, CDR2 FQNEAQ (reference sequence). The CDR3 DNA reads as TGTGCCAGCACCCCGGGGGGGTCCGCCGATAGTCGAACTGGAGCTTTCTTT. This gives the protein CASTPGGSADSRTGAFF.

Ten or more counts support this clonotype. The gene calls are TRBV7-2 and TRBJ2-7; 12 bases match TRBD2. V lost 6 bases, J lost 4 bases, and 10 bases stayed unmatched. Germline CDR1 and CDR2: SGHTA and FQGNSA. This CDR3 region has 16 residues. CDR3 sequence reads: CASSRLPGLAGYEQYF. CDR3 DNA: TGTGCCAGCAGTCGCCTTCCGGGACTAGCGGGTTACGAGCAGTACTTC.

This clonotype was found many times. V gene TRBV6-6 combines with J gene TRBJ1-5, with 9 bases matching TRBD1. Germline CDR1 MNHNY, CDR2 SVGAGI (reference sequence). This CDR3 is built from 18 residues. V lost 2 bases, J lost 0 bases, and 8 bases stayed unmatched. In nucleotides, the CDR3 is TGTGCCAGCAGTTACCGGGCGGGACAGGGAATTAGCAATCAGCCCCAGCATTTT. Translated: CASSYRAGQGISNQPQHF.

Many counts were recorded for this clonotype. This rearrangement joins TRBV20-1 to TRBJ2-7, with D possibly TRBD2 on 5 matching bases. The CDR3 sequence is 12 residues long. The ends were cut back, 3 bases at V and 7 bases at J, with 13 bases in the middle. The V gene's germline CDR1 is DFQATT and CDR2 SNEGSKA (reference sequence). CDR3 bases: TGCAGTGCTAGGAACCTACTAGGTGAGCAGTACTTC. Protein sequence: CSARNLLGEQYF.

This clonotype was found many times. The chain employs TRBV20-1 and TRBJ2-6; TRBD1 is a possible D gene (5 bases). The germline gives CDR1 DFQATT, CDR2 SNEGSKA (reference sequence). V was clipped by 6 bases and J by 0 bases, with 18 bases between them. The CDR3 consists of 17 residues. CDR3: CSARESGYPSGANVLTF. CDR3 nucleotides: TGCAGTGCCCGAGAGTCAGGGTACCCCTCTGGGGCCAACGTCCTGACTTTC.